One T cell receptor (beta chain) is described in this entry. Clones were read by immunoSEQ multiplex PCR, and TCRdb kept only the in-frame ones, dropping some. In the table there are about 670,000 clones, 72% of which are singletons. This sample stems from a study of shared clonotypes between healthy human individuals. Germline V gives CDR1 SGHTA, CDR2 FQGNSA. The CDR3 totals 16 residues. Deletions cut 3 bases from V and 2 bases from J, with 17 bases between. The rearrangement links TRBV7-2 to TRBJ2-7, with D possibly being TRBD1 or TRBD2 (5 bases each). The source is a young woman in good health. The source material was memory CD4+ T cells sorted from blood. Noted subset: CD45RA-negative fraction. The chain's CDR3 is CASSFTPGPGTYEQYF. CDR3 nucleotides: TGTGCCAGCAGCTTCACTCCGGGACCTGGAACCTACGAGCAGTACTTC.